The 11 T cell receptor beta chains given below trace back to one sample, sequenced in a study of radiation and T cells in renal cell carcinoma. TCRdb's table, derived via immunoSEQ multiplex PCR, lists solely in-frame clones and lacks some. This repertoire shows 120,000 to 150,000 clones, 80% to 90% found once; its top ten account for under 20%. Time point described: blood 4 weeks post-SBRT, at nephrectomy. As for treatment: 15 Gy SBRT to primary tumor, nephrectomy 4 weeks later. Sequencing used blood, obtained from a patient whose treatment included radiotherapy and nephrectomy. These receptors were collected from a woman between 45 and 60 years old with renal cell carcinoma.

The J gene is TRBJ2-5, the V gene TRBV28; perhaps TRBD1 as D (6 bases). The V end was cut by 5 bases, the J end by 0 bases, with 10 bases between. Per the germline V gene, CDR1 is MDHEN and CDR2 is SYDVKM. The CDR3 has 14 amino acids. The CDR3 sequence: CASSQGRHQETQYF. In nucleotides, the CDR3 is TGTGCCAGCAGTCAGGGGAGACACCAAGAGACCCAGTACTTC.

This clone was picked up a small number of times. This chain links TRBV30 with TRBJ1-5, with 7 bases identical to TRBD1. CDR3 length: 13 residues. The V segment lost 3 bases and the J segment 3 bases; nucleotides outside the gene matches: 2. Germline lookup yields CDR1 GTSNPN and CDR2 SVGIG (reference sequence). The CDR3: CAWRTGVNQPQHF. CDR3 in DNA: TGTGCCTGGAGAACAGGGGTCAATCAGCCCCAGCATTTT.

This clone has just one count. The chain combines TRBV19 with TRBJ1-3; TRBD1 might be the D (5 bases). Germline assignment: CDR1 LNHDA and CDR2 SQIVND (reference sequence). Trimming left V 3 bases short and J 1 base short, with 16 bases between. This CDR3 has 17 amino acids. The chain's CDR3 is CASSIGPQEPSGNTIYF. DNA of the CDR3: TGTGCCAGTAGTATCGGGCCACAGGAGCCGTCTGGAAACACCATATATTTT.

The rearrangement uses TRBV7-6 and TRBJ1-1, with a possible D match to TRBD1 (5 bases). CDR3 length: 14 residues. The V and J ends lost 5 bases and 4 bases respectively, with 14 bases between them. Germline V CDR1 and CDR2: SGHVS, FNYEAQ. Here the CDR3 DNA reads TGTGCCAGCAGCACACTAAAGGGGACCACTGAAGCTTTCTTT. Its protein is CASSTLKGTTEAFF.

This chain links TRBV14 with TRBJ2-3; D gene ambiguous. The length of the CDR3 is 16 residues. The V end lost 3 bases, the J end lost 6 bases, and 19 bases lay between the germline ends. Germline V CDR1 and CDR2: SGHDN, FVKESK. The CDR3 region is CASSQTSGIPRDTQYF. The CDR3 coding sequence is TGTGCCAGCAGCCAGACTTCAGGAATACCTAGGGATACGCAGTATTTT.

The chain recombines TRBV10-3 with TRBJ1-2, with D unresolved. Germline V gives CDR1 ENHRY, CDR2 SYGVKD. Trimming took 7 bases from V and 2 from J, leaving 8 bases between them. This CDR3 has 12 residues. In nucleotides, the CDR3 is TGTGCCATCAAAAAGGGCAACTATGGCTACACCTTC. Amino acid sequence: CAIKKGNYGYTF.

In DNA, the CDR3 is TGTGCCAGCAGTGAGCTCATCGGGGGGCTCGGCTCCTATAATTCACCCCTCCACTTT. Translated: CASSELIGGLGSYNSPLHF. The chain has TRBV6-1 and TRBJ1-6, with TRBD1 as a possible D gene (6 bases). V was cut by 3 bases and J by 0 bases, with 18 bases left in between. Germline V gene sequence: CDR1 MNHNS, CDR2 SASEGT. The CDR3 sequence is 19 residues long.

The V call is TRBV6-1, the J call TRBJ1-2; 7 bases align to TRBD1. The CDR3 has 14 amino acids. Germline loops: CDR1 MNHNS, CDR2 SASEGT. Trimming at V came to 5 bases and at J to 10 bases, leaving 13 bases not matched to a gene. The CDR3 loop reads CASSPQGERQAYTF. The CDR3 DNA reads as TGTGCCAGCAGTCCTCAGGGGGAGAGACAAGCCTACACCTTC.

V and J are TRBV9 and TRBJ1-2; 8 bases agree with TRBD1. CDR1 and CDR2 from the germline V gene are SGDLS and YYNGEE. Trimming took 0 bases from V and 8 from J; bases not matched to a gene: 9. This CDR3 is 15 amino acids long. CDR3 coding DNA: TGTGCCAGCAGCGTAGCAGGACAGGGAGGATACGGCTACACCTTC. Its translation: CASSVAGQGGYGYTF.

The chain has TRBV7-2 and TRBJ2-3, with D uncertain. Germline V gene sequence: CDR1 SGHTA, CDR2 FQGNSA. The CDR3 extends over 16 amino acids. V dropped 0 bases and J dropped 6 bases, with 16 bases sitting between them. Here the CDR3 reads CASSLAWAPPRDTQYF. Written as DNA, the CDR3 is TGTGCCAGCAGCTTAGCCTGGGCACCCCCGAGGGATACGCAGTATTTT.

The rearrangement links TRBV7-9 to TRBJ1-1, with D perhaps matching TRBD1 (6 bases). Looked up from germline, CDR1 is SEHNR and CDR2 is FQNEAQ (reference sequence). The CDR3 is 15 amino acids. Trimming stripped 2 bases from V and 1 base from J, with 11 bases between. The CDR3 region is CASSLTQGANTEAFF. In DNA, the CDR3 is TGTGCCAGCAGCTTAACACAGGGAGCGAACACTGAAGCTTTCTTT.